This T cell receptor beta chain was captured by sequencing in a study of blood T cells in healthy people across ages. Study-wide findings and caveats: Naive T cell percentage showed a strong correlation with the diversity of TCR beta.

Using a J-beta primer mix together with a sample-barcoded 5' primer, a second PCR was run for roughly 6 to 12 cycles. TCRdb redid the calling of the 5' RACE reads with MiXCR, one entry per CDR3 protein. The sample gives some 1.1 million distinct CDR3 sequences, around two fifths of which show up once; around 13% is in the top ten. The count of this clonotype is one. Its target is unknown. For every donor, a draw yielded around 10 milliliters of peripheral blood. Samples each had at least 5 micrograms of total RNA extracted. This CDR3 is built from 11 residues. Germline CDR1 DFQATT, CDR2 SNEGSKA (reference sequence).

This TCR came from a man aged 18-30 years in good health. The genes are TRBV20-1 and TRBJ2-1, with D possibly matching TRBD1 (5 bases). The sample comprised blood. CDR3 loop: CNVVGQQEQFF. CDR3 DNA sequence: TGCAATGTTGTGGGGCAGCAGGAGCAGTTCTTC.